This TCR beta chain was found in a study of blood T cell repertoires in COVID-19. V lost 0 bases and J lost 2, with 8 bases in between. This CDR3 is 15 amino acids long. Germline CDR1 is LNHNV and CDR2 is YYDKDF (reference sequence). Sequencing used immunoSEQ multiplex PCR; TCRdb keeps in-frame clones, though not all of them. The table shows about 220,000 clones, with 70% to 90% occurring only once. Those enrolled, adults aged 18 to 89 years, came from about two dozen US areas. The clonotype originates from a woman aged 45-60 years with acute COVID-19. The specimen was PBMCs or T cells enriched from blood (not recorded which). The chain is built from TRBV15 and TRBJ2-1; maybe TRBD1 (5 bases). The CDR3 DNA follows: TGTGCCACCAGCAGAGAACAGGTAACCTACAATGAGCAGTTCTTC. It specifies CATSREQVTYNEQFF.